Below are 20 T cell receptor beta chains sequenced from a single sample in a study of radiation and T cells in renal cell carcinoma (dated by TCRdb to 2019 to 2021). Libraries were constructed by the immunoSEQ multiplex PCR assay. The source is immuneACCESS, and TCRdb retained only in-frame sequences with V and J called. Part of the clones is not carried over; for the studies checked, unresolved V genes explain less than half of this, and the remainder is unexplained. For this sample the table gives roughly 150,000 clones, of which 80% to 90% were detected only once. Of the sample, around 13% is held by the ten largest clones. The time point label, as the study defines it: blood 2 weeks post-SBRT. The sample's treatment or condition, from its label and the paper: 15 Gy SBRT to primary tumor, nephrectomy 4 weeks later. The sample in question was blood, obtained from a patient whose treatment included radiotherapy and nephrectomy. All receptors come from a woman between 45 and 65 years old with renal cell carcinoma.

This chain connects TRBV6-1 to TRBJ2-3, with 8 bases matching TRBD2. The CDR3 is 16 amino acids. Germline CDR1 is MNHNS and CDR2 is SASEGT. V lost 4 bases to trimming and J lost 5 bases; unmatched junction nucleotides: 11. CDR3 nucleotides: TGTGCCAGCAGTGGAACCGGGGGGGGAAGGGGAGATACGCAGTATTTT. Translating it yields CASSGTGGGRGDTQYF.

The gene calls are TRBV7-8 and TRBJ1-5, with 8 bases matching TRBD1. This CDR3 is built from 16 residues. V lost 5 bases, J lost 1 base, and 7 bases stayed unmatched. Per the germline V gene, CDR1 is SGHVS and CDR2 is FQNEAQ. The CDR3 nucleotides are TGTGCCAGCAGCCTAACCGACAGGGGAAGCAATCAGCCCCAGCATTTT. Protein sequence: CASSLTDRGSNQPQHF.

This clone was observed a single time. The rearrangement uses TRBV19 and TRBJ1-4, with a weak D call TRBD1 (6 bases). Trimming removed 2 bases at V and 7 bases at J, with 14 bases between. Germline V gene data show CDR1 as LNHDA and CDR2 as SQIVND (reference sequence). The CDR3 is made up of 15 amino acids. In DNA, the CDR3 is TGTGCCAGTAGTATACTTGGGGGGGCTGGTGAAAAACTGTTTTTT. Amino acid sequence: CASSILGGAGEKLFF. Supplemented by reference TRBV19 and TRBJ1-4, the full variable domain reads DGGITQSPKYLFRKEGQNVTLSCEQNLNHDAMYWYRQDPGQGLRLIYYSQIVNDFQKGDIAEGYSVSREKKESFPLTVTSAQKNPTAFYLCASSILGGAGEKLFFGSGTQLSVL.

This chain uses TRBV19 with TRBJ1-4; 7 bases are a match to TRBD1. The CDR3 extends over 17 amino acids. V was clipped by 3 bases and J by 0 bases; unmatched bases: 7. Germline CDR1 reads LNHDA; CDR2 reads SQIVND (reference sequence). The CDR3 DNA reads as TGTGCCAGTAGTATGTGGGGGACAGCCTCAACTAATGAAAAACTGTTTTTT. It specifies CASSMWGTASTNEKLFF.

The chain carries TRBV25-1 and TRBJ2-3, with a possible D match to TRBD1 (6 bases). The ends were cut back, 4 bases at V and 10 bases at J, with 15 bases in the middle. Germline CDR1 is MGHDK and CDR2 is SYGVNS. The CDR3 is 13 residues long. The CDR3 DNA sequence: TGTGCCAGCAGTGCAGGGGACGGCGCTTCGCAGTATTTT. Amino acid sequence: CASSAGDGASQYF.

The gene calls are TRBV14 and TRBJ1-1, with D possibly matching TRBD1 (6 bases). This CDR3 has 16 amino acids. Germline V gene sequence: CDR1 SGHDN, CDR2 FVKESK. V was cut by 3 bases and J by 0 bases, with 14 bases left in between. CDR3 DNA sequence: TGTGCCAGCAGCCAGAGAACAGGGCAAATGAACACTGAAGCTTTCTTT. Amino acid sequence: CASSQRTGQMNTEAFF.

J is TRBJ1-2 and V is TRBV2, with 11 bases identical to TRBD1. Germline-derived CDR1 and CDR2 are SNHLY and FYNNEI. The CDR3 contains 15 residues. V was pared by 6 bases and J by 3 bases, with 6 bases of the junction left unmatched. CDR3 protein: CASSPGTGGDYGYTF. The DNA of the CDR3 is TGTGCCAGCAGCCCCGGGACAGGGGGGGACTATGGCTACACCTTC.

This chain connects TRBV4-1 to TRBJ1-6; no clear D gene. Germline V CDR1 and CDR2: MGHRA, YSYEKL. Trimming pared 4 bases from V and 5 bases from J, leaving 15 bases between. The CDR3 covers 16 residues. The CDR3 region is CASSRRGPADNSPLHF. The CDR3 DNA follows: TGCGCCAGCAGCCGAAGAGGCCCCGCCGATAATTCACCCCTCCACTTT.

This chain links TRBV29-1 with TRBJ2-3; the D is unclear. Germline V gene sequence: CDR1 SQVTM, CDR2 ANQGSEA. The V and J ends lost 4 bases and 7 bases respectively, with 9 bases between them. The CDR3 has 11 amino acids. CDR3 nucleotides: TGCAGCGTTGCAGCAGGCAATACGCAGTATTTT. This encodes CSVAAGNTQYF.

The DNA for the CDR3 is TGTGCCAGCGGCCGGGACAGGGTAGTAGATGAGCAGTTCTTC. The encoded protein is CASGRDRVVDEQFF. The V call is TRBV6-5, the J call TRBJ2-1; 9 positions match TRBD1. CDR3 length: 14 residues. CDR1 and CDR2 from the germline V gene are MNHEY and SVGAGI. V lost 8 bases and J lost 8; bases outside the gene matches: 10.

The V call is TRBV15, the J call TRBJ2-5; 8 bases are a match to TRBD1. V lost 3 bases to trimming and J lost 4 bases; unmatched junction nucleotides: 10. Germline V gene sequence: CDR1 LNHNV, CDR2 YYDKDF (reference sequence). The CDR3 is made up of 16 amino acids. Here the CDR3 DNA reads TGTGCCACCAGCAGCGTCCACAGGGGGTCTGGAGAGACCCAGTACTTC. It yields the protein CATSSVHRGSGETQYF.

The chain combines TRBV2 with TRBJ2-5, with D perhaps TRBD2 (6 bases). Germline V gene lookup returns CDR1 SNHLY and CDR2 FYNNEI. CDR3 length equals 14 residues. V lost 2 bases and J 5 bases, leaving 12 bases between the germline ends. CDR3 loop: CASSELTSFETQYF. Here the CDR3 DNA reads TGTGCCAGCAGTGAATTAACTAGCTTCGAGACCCAGTACTTC.

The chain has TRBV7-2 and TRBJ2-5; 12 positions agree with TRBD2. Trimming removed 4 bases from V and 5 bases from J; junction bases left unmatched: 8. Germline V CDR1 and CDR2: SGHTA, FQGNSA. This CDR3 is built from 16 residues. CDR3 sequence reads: CASSSLTSGGLETQYF. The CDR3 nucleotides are TGTGCCAGCAGCTCCCTGACTAGCGGGGGTTTGGAGACCCAGTACTTC.

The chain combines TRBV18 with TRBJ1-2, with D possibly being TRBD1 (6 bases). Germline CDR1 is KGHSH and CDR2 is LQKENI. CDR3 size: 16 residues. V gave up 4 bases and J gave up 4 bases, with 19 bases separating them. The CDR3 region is CASSRRDTETFYGYTF. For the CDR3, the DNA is TGTGCCAGCTCACGGCGGGACACGGAGACTTTCTATGGCTACACCTTC.

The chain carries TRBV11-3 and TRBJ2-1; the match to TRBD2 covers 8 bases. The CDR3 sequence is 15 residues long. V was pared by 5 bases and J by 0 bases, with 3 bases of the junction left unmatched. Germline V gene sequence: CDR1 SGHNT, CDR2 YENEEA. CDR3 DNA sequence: TGTGCCAGCAGCCCCGGGGGGGGCTCCTACAATGAGCAGTTCTTC. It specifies CASSPGGGSYNEQFF.

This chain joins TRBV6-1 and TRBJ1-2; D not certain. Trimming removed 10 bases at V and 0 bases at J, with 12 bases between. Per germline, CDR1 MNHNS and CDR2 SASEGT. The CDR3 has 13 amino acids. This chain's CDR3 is CATTQLANYGYTF. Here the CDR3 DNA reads TGTGCCACCACACAGTTAGCTAACTATGGCTACACCTTC.

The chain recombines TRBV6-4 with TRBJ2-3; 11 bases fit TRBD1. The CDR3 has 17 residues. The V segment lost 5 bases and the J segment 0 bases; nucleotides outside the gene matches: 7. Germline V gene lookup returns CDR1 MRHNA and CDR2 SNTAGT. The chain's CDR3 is CASSSGQGGPSTDTQYF. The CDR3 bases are TGTGCCAGCAGTTCGGGACAGGGGGGCCCTAGCACAGATACGCAGTATTTT.

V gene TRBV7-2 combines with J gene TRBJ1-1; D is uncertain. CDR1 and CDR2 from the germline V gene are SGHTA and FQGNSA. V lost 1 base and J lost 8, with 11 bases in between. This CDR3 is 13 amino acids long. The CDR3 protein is CASSLGGPYEAFF. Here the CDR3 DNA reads TGTGCCAGCAGCTTAGGAGGGCCGTACGAAGCTTTCTTT.

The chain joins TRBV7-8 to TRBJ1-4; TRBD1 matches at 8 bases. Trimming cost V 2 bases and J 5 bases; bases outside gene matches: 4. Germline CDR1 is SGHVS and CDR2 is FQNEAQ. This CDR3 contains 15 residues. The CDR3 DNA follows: TGTGCCAGCAGCTTATGGACAGGGCAAAATGAAAAACTGTTTTTT. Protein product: CASSLWTGQNEKLFF.

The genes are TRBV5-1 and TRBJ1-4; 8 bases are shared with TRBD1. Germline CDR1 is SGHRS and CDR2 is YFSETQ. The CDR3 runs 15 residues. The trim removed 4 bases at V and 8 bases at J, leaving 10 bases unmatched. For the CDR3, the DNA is TGCGCCAGCAGCCGTAGTCAGGGGGCAGGGGAAAAACTGTTTTTT. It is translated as CASSRSQGAGEKLFF.